These 21 T cell receptor beta chains were all obtained from the same sample, sequenced in a study of cytomegalovirus exposure and HLA in healthy donors. Vbeta (60) and Jbeta (13) primers were used in the PCR. The repertoire was sequenced with immunoSEQ multiplex PCR; TCRdb's copy has only in-frame clones and lacks some. The table lists about 82,000 clones, 70% to 80% of them singletons. The specimen was PBMCs. These receptor sequences come from a human donor in good health.

V and J are TRBV27 and TRBJ2-1; 10 bases align to TRBD2. Germline CDR1 is MNHEY and CDR2 is SMNVEV (reference sequence). Unmatched junction bases numbered 12, after V lost 10 bases and J lost 12 bases. The CDR3 runs 13 residues. The CDR3 DNA reads TGTGCCACCAGCGGGGGGGCCTTTGTGGGGCAGTTCTTC. This gives the protein CATSGGAFVGQFF.

This clone was picked up one time. This chain uses TRBV11-2 with TRBJ2-3, with 8 bases identical to TRBD2. Trimming took 5 bases from V and 4 from J; bases not matched to a gene: 8. CDR1 SGHAT and CDR2 FQNNGV come from the germline V gene. This CDR3 contains 15 residues. CDR3: CASSPSGGMADTQYF. The CDR3 DNA sequence: TGTGCCAGCAGCCCAAGCGGGGGAATGGCAGATACGCAGTATTTT.

In the case of this clone: At one boundary the junction diverges from the germline segment, which might be a read error. The rearrangement links TRBV13 to TRBJ1-6, with D maybe TRBD1 (6 bases). This CDR3 contains 15 residues. CDR1 and CDR2 (germline): PRHDT, FYEKMQ (reference sequence). The CDR3 loop reads CASSLGLQGNSPLHF. CDR3 DNA: TGTGCCAGCAGCCTAGGCTTACAGGGCAATTCACCCCTCCACTTT.

This chain uses TRBV5-1 with TRBJ1-4; D gene ambiguous. This CDR3 comprises 15 residues. Germline V CDR1 and CDR2: SGHRS, YFSETQ. Deletions cut 0 bases from V and 0 bases from J, with 6 bases between. The CDR3 region has the DNA TGCGCCAGCAGCTTGGTGGGAGCAACTAATGAAAAACTGTTTTTT. It is translated as CASSLVGATNEKLFF.

The genes are TRBV29-1 and TRBJ2-2; D might be TRBD1 (5 bases). V dropped 8 bases and J dropped 6 bases, with 16 bases sitting between them. CDR3 length: 13 amino acids. Germline V gene lookup returns CDR1 SQVTM and CDR2 ANQGSEA. In DNA, the CDR3 is TGCAGCTCAAGAAGGGGAAGGTCCGGGGAGCTGTTTTTT. Translation gives CSSRRGRSGELFF.

The chain uses TRBV9 and TRBJ2-3; TRBD1 is a possible D gene (6 bases). Trimming shortened V by 0 bases and J by 1 base, and 12 bases separated the two germline ends. The germline V gene has CDR1 SGDLS and CDR2 YYNGEE. The CDR3 has 16 residues. The CDR3 is CASSVGSGEGTDTQYF. The CDR3 DNA reads as TGTGCCAGCAGCGTAGGATCAGGGGAAGGCACAGATACGCAGTATTTT. Full variable domain (missing parts from reference TRBV9 and TRBJ2-3): DSGVTQTPKHLITATGQRVTLRCSPRSGDLSVYWYQQSLDQGLQFLIQYYNGEERAKGNILERFSAQQFPDLHSELNLSSLELGDSALYFCASSVGSGEGTDTQYFGPGTRLTVL.

The gene calls are TRBV15 and TRBJ2-7; TRBD2 matches at 10 bases. This CDR3 region has 16 residues. Germline CDR1 is LNHNV and CDR2 is YYDKDF (reference sequence). Trimming took 2 bases from V and 8 from J; bases not matched to a gene: 12. CDR3 sequence: CATSRSGGTSASKQYF. The CDR3 region has the DNA TGTGCCACCAGCAGATCTGGGGGGACTAGCGCCTCCAAGCAGTACTTC.

This chain links TRBV11-3 with TRBJ2-2; tentatively, D is TRBD1 (5 bases). From germline, CDR1 is SGHNT and CDR2 YENEEA. V lost 3 bases to trimming and J lost 0 bases, with 8 bases between them. The CDR3 runs 15 residues. The CDR3 is CASSFGRANTGELFF. The CDR3 DNA reads as TGTGCCAGCAGCTTTGGCAGGGCGAACACCGGGGAGCTGTTTTTT.

The genes are TRBV7-9 and TRBJ2-7, with D tentatively TRBD2 (6 bases). Deletions cut 5 bases from V and 3 bases from J, with 17 bases between. Germline V gene sequence: CDR1 SEHNR, CDR2 FQNEAQ (reference sequence). The CDR3 totals 15 residues. CDR3: CASSLTRSGFYEQYF. In DNA form, the CDR3 reads TGTGCCAGCAGCCTGACTAGGTCAGGATTCTACGAGCAGTACTTC.

The chain carries TRBV5-1 and TRBJ2-3, with TRBD1 matching 7 bases. After removal of 0 bases from V and 0 bases from J, the junction contained 4 bases not matched to a gene. CDR1 and CDR2 from the germline V gene are SGHRS and YFSETQ. The CDR3 covers 16 residues. The CDR3: CASSLGQGTSTDTQYF. For the CDR3, the DNA is TGCGCCAGCAGCTTGGGACAGGGAACTAGCACAGATACGCAGTATTTT.

This rearrangement joins TRBV7-6 to TRBJ2-2; possibly TRBD2 for D (6 bases). The V end was cut by 5 bases, the J end by 7 bases, with 11 bases between. Germline V gives CDR1 SGHVS, CDR2 FNYEAQ. The CDR3 loop spans 13 amino acids. The CDR3 nucleotides read TGTGCCAGCAGCCCCGGGACTGTCGGGGAGCTGTTTTTT. Its translation: CASSPGTVGELFF.

The chain has TRBV7-9 and TRBJ2-1, with TRBD2 matching 7 bases. The CDR3 runs 14 residues. Trimming cost V 1 base and J 8 bases; bases outside gene matches: 5. CDR1 SEHNR and CDR2 FQNEAQ come from the germline V gene (reference sequence). The CDR3 spells CASSLERGRDEQFF. DNA for the CDR3: TGTGCCAGCAGCTTAGAGCGGGGTCGCGATGAGCAGTTCTTC.

V gene TRBV2 combines with J gene TRBJ1-6; 7 nucleotides line up with TRBD1. The CDR3 runs 14 residues. In germline, CDR1 is SNHLY, CDR2 FYNNEI. Trimming took 7 bases from V and 9 from J; bases not matched to a gene: 9. CDR3 in DNA: TGTGCCAGCACTGCCGGACAGGCGGGTTCACCCCTCCACTTT. It translates to CASTAGQAGSPLHF. Using reference TRBV2 and TRBJ1-6 for the parts outside the CDR3, the full variable domain is EPEVTQTPSHQVTQMGQEVILRCVPISNHLYFYWYRQILGQKVEFLVSFYNNEISEKSEIFDDQFSVERPDGSNFTLKIRSTKLEDSAMYFCASTAGQAGSPLHFGNGTRLTVT.

The rearrangement joins TRBV27 to TRBJ2-1; perhaps TRBD2 as D (5 bases). CDR3 length equals 13 residues. Trimming cost V 6 bases and J 7 bases, with 13 bases left between them. Germline loops: CDR1 MNHEY, CDR2 SMNVEV (reference sequence). This chain's CDR3 is CASSRTPFNEQFF. CDR3 in DNA: TGTGCCAGCAGCCGGACTCCCTTTAATGAGCAGTTCTTC.

The chain joins TRBV9 to TRBJ2-2, with D possibly TRBD2 on 6 matching bases. Trimming cost V 0 bases and J 4 bases, with 13 bases left between them. The CDR3 extends over 16 amino acids. CDR1 and CDR2 from the germline V gene are SGDLS and YYNGEE. The CDR3 nucleotides are TGTGCCAGCAGCGTAGTTGGTTCCGGGAGCACCGGGGAGCTGTTTTTT. Translated, it gives CASSVVGSGSTGELFF.

V is TRBV18 and J is TRBJ1-5; no clear D gene. Trimming removed 3 bases from V and 8 bases from J, with 11 bases in between. This CDR3 contains 13 residues. Germline CDR1 reads KGHSH; CDR2 reads LQKENI. DNA for the CDR3: TGTGCCAGCTCACCCCTGGCCGTGGAGCCCCAGCATTTT. It encodes CASSPLAVEPQHF.

This chain connects TRBV5-1 to TRBJ1-4, with TRBD1 matching 7 bases. J gave up 5 bases and V 4 bases, and 14 bases lay outside the gene matches. Germline CDR1 is SGHRS and CDR2 is YFSETQ. The length of the CDR3 is 17 residues. The CDR3 region has the DNA TGCGCCAGCAGCCCACTGACAGGACAGGCCGGAAATGAAAAACTGTTTTTT. Protein sequence: CASSPLTGQAGNEKLFF.

The chain uses TRBV6-1 and TRBJ2-3, with D hard to call. The CDR3 is 13 amino acids. Trimming stripped 1 base from V and 6 bases from J, with 8 bases between. CDR1 and CDR2 (germline): MNHNS, SASEGT. CDR3 nucleotide sequence: TGTGCCAGCAGTGAAGTGCAGGCGGATACGCAGTATTTT. Amino acids: CASSEVQADTQYF.

This rearrangement joins TRBV7-6 to TRBJ1-4; unclear D gene. Trimming pared 4 bases from V and 4 bases from J, leaving 13 bases between. The germline gives CDR1 SGHVS, CDR2 FNYEAQ. The CDR3 has 15 residues. CDR3 nucleotide sequence: TGTGCCAGCAGCTCAGTGGCTGGGCGTAATGAAAAACTGTTTTTT. Residues: CASSSVAGRNEKLFF.

The CDR3 sequence is CASSYRLAYEQYF. The CDR3 DNA follows: TGTGCCAGCAGTTACCGTCTAGCCTACGAGCAGTACTTC. The chain couples TRBV6-5 to TRBJ2-7; D is undetermined. V gave up 2 bases and J gave up 2 bases, with 7 bases separating them. Germline CDR1 MNHEY, CDR2 SVGAGI. This CDR3 has 13 amino acids.

The chain combines TRBV30 with TRBJ1-6, with TRBD1 matching 7 bases. The germline V gene encodes CDR1 GTSNPN and CDR2 SVGIG (reference sequence). The length of the CDR3 is 17 residues. V shed 3 bases and J 7 bases; nucleotides not matched to a gene: 15. The CDR3 DNA reads TGTGCCTGGAGGGACCGGGCTAGGGGGCTCAACAATTCACCCCTCCACTTT. Protein sequence: CAWRDRARGLNNSPLHF.